This TCR beta chain was obtained from a study of OX40 agonist ivuxolimab in advanced cancers. Libraries were prepared by immunoSEQ multiplex PCR; TCRdb keeps only in-frame clonotypes and omits some of them. This sample carries roughly 70,000 clones, 80% to 90% of them seen once, and the ten largest clones take under 2.5%. This CDR3 comprises 16 residues. V is TRBV21-1 and J is TRBJ2-4; the table's D call TRBD1 went unverified against the DNA. TRBV21-1 is classified as a pseudogene. The sequence was obtained from an adult with an advanced solid tumor such as melanoma, head and neck, liver or kidney cancer. The material sequenced was CD4+ or CD8+ T cells sorted from blood, taken in a trial of the OX40 agonist ivuxolimab. CDR3 DNA sequence: TGTGCCAGCAGCAAAAATTTGGCCGTTGCCAAAAACATTCAGTACTTC. Amino acids: CASSKNLAVAKNIQYF.